The clone carrying this TCR beta chain has a single count. Its antigen remains unidentified. TCRdb keeps only in-frame clones here, not all; method: immunoSEQ multiplex PCR. Here the sample spans around 2,000,000 clones, roughly 94% being singletons. The germline V gene has CDR1 MNHNS and CDR2 SASEGT. The CDR3 has 15 amino acids. These data belong to a study of shared clonotypes between healthy human individuals. Overall study: Each donor's CD8 memory used one plate, CD8 naive two, each CD4 subset three.

Whole-study results and caveats: Clonotypes which were not shared had lower generation probabilities than clonotypes that all four donors shared.

The source is a man in his late teens or twenties in good health. The rearrangement joins TRBV6-1 to TRBJ2-5; D tentatively reads TRBD1 or TRBD2 (5 bases each). The end of the DNA fits TRBJ2-7 better, so the J call may be wrong. Sequencing was done on a sample of naive CD4+ T cells sorted from blood. Regarding subset: CD45RA+ positively selected. The chain's CDR3 is CASSHPGTGAYEQYF. In DNA, the CDR3 is TGTGCCAGCAGTCACCCCGGGACCGGGGCCTACGAGCAGTACTTC.